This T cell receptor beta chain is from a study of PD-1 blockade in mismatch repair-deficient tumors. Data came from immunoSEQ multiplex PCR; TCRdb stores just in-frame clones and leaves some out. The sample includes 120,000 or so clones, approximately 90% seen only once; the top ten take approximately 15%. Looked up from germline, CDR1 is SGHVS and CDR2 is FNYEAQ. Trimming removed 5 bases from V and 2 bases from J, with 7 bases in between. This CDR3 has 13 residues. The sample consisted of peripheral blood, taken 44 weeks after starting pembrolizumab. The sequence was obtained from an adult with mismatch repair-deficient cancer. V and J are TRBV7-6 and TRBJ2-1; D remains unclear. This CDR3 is CASSLEAYNEQFF. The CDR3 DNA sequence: TGTGCCAGCAGCCTCGAGGCCTACAATGAGCAGTTCTTC.